This TCR beta chain comes out of a study of CD4+ T cells in melanoma. The repertoire was sequenced with immunoSEQ multiplex PCR; TCRdb's copy has only in-frame clones and lacks some. The repertoire holds some 50,000 clones, with 89% as singletons. This CDR3 has 15 amino acids. Germline V gene data show CDR1 as KGHSH and CDR2 as LQKENI. V lost 2 bases and J 3 bases, leaving 14 bases between the germline ends. The sequencing sample was made of peripheral blood. The origin of this receptor is a human donor with melanoma. J is TRBJ2-7 and V is TRBV18; D possibly matches TRBD1 or TRBD2 (5 bases each). CDR3: CASSPERGRGYEQYF. The CDR3 DNA sequence: TGTGCCAGCTCACCAGAGAGGGGAAGGGGCTACGAGCAGTACTTC.